The rows below give T cell receptor beta chains drawn from one sample of a study of cytomegalovirus exposure and HLA in healthy donors. Measured with immunoSEQ multiplex PCR; TCRdb has only the in-frame clones, and not every one. Among around 150,000 clones listed, over 70% were seen once. The sample consisted of PBMCs. These receptors were collected from a man aged 30-40 years in good health and CMV-seronegative. CDR3s include the opening cysteine and the closing phenylalanine or tryptophan. Each record gives: D gene, V gene, J gene, clone size, CDR3 DNA, CDR3 protein. The D gene is left open where the match is weak. Where a row states a size, it is once, few, many or the class of an expanded clone; other rows omit it.

D: TRBD1; V: TRBV6-6; J: TRBJ1-5; size: NA; DNA: TGTGCCAGCAGTTCCACGACAGGGGGCGTTCAGCCCCAGCATTTT; CDR3: CASSSTTGGVQPQHF
D: NA; V: TRBV7-2; J: TRBJ1-5; size: NA; DNA: TGTGCCAGCAGCAGACAGTCCAATCAGCCCCAGCATTTT; CDR3: CASSRQSNQPQHF
D: NA; V: TRBV5-1; J: TRBJ2-1; size: NA; DNA: TGCGCCAGCAGCTTGGCCCTAGCCAATGAGCAGTTCTTC; CDR3: CASSLALANEQFF
D: TRBD1; V: TRBV18; J: TRBJ2-7; size: NA; DNA: TGTGCCAGCTCACCCCGGGACAGGGCCGTCTACGAGCAGTACTTC; CDR3: CASSPRDRAVYEQYF
D: TRBD2; V: TRBV7-6; J: TRBJ2-2; size: once; DNA: TGTGCCAGCAGCTCCACACTAGCGCTCGGGGAGCTGTTTTTT; CDR3: CASSSTLALGELFF
D: TRBD1; V: TRBV5-1; J: TRBJ1-1; size: NA; DNA: TGCGCCAGCAGCCCGACAGGGGGCGAAGTGAACACTGAAGCTTTCTTT; CDR3: CASSPTGGEVNTEAFF
D: NA; V: TRBV5-1; J: TRBJ2-4; size: NA; DNA: TGCGCCAGCAGCTTCGAGGGCAAAAACATTCAGTACTTC; CDR3: CASSFEGKNIQYF
D: TRBD2; V: TRBV5-1; J: TRBJ2-1; size: once; DNA: TGCGCCAGCAGCCCCGGACTAGCGGGAGAGTACTACAATGAGCAGTTCTTC; CDR3: CASSPGLAGEYYNEQFF
D: NA; V: TRBV5-4; J: TRBJ2-7; size: NA; DNA: TGTGCCAGCAGCTCTGGGTCACAGATAGCGTACGAGCAGTACTTC; CDR3: CASSSGSQIAYEQYF
D: NA; V: TRBV29-1; J: TRBJ1-2; size: NA; DNA: TGCAGCGTTGAACCGCCGGCAGGCCTCTTC; CDR3: CSVEPPAGLF
D: NA; V: TRBV13; J: TRBJ1-1; size: few; DNA: TGTGCCAGCACCTACAGAACTGAAGCTTTCTTT; CDR3: CASTYRTEAFF
D: NA; V: TRBV7-9; J: TRBJ2-5; size: once; DNA: TGTGCCAGCAGCCTCGGATCCACAGGGCAAGAGACCCAGTACTTC; CDR3: CASSLGSTGQETQYF
D: TRBD1; V: TRBV6-5; J: TRBJ1-4; size: NA; DNA: TGTGCCAGCAGTTACCACAGGGGAATTCTTGAAAAACTGTTTTTT; CDR3: CASSYHRGILEKLFF
D: NA; V: TRBV28; J: TRBJ1-4; size: NA; DNA: TGTGCCAGCACCACAACCGGGGTTGGGGAAAAACTGTTTTTT; CDR3: CASTTTGVGEKLFF